One and the same sample provided the 31 T cell receptor beta chains below, sequenced in a study of breast tumors, draining lymph nodes, adjacent tissues. TCRdb recomputed calls from the multiplex PCR reads with MiXCR, one row per CDR3 protein. The sample holds about 180,000 distinct CDR3 sequences; about 30% are singletons and the top ten take 4.3%. The lymph nodes were axillary draining lymph nodes from breast cancer patients. The sequenced sample consisted of axillary lymph node tissue. The receptor source for this set is a female donor with breast cancer. Some clones in this sample may be carry-over from other donors' samples.

This clonotype was counted many times. This chain links TRBV11-2 with TRBJ2-2; D tentatively reads TRBD1 or TRBD2 (5 bases each). CDR3 length: 15 residues. Trimming took 4 bases from V and 4 from J, leaving 13 bases between them. Germline V CDR1 and CDR2: SGHAT, FQNNGV. For the CDR3, the DNA is TGTGCCAGCAGCTACGACAGACTACCCACCGGGGAGCTGTTTTTT. As protein: CASSYDRLPTGELFF.

This chain links TRBV2 with TRBJ1-2, with 10 positions matching TRBD1. J was trimmed by 2 bases and V by 6 bases; bases with no gene match: 12. The CDR3 contains 17 residues. Germline assignment: CDR1 SNHLY and CDR2 FYNNEI. The CDR3 sequence: CASRTGTGVPLNYGYTF. The CDR3 DNA sequence: TGTGCCAGCAGAACCGGGACAGGGGTCCCCTTGAACTATGGCTACACCTTC.

The table lists this clonotype with many counts. J is TRBJ2-7 and V is TRBV7-8; 7 positions agree with TRBD1. CDR3 length: 15 amino acids. Germline V lookup: CDR1 SGHVS, CDR2 FQNEAQ. V lost 3 bases and J lost 4; bases outside the gene matches: 9. The CDR3 region is CASSLGTGVRYEQYF. The DNA of the CDR3 is TGTGCCAGCAGCTTGGGAACAGGGGTTCGTTACGAGCAGTACTTC.

This clonotype occurred many times. The V call is TRBV6-6, the J call TRBJ2-1; maybe TRBD2 (7 bases). Trimming cost V 7 bases and J 0 bases, with 22 bases left between them. The CDR3 runs to 18 residues. Germline V gene lookup returns CDR1 MNHNY and CDR2 SVGAGI (reference sequence). The CDR3 is CASNNLGGGGSSYNEQFF. CDR3 nucleotide sequence: TGTGCCAGCAACAATCTGGGGGGCGGGGGAAGCTCCTACAATGAGCAGTTCTTC.

This clonotype turned up a few times. V gene TRBV27 combines with J gene TRBJ2-5, with TRBD1 matching 7 bases. This CDR3 is 16 amino acids long. The germline V gene has CDR1 MNHEY and CDR2 SMNVEV (reference sequence). V lost 0 bases, J lost 5 bases, and 9 bases stayed unmatched. This chain's CDR3 is CASSLSPTGHGETQYF. The CDR3 DNA reads TGTGCCAGCAGTTTATCCCCGACAGGGCACGGGGAGACCCAGTACTTC.

This sequence joins TRBV19 and TRBJ1-1; D is unresolved. CDR3 length: 13 amino acids. Germline CDR1 reads LNHDA; CDR2 reads SQIVND (reference sequence). Trimming removed 3 bases at V and 11 bases at J, with 16 bases between. The CDR3 DNA is TGTGCCAGTAGTATGCTCTCCTTGGTCGGGGCTTTCTTT. This sequence encodes CASSMLSLVGAFF.

This clonotype was recorded many times. The chain employs TRBV19 and TRBJ1-2, with D hard to call. Germline V gene sequence: CDR1 LNHDA, CDR2 SQIVND (reference sequence). The V gene lost 4 bases and the J gene lost 10 bases, with 19 bases spanning the gap. This CDR3 contains 14 residues. CDR3 sequence reads: CASSTQDGMRDYTF. As DNA, the CDR3 is TGTGCCAGTAGTACCCAGGACGGTATGCGGGACTACACCTTC.

J is TRBJ2-1 and V is TRBV6-1; D gene unclear. The V end lost 6 bases, the J end lost 8 bases, and 8 bases lay between the germline ends. CDR1 and CDR2 (germline): MNHNS, SASEGT. The CDR3 contains 11 residues. The CDR3 DNA follows: TGTGCCAGCAGATCGCTCGATGAGCAGTTCTTC. Translated: CASRSLDEQFF.

This chain connects TRBV3-1 to TRBJ1-1, with a weak D call TRBD1 (6 bases). Trimming removed 3 bases from V and 9 bases from J, with 11 bases in between. This CDR3 has 12 residues. Per germline, CDR1 LGHDT and CDR2 YNNKEL (reference sequence). The CDR3 DNA sequence: TGTGCCAGCAGCCATGAACAGGGAAAAGCTTTCTTT. It yields the protein CASSHEQGKAFF.

The chain recombines TRBV19 with TRBJ2-7; 12 bases line up with TRBD2. V lost 3 bases, J lost 3 bases, and 9 bases stayed unmatched. In germline, CDR1 is LNHDA, CDR2 SQIVND (reference sequence). CDR3 length: 17 residues. CDR3 loop: CASSMRTSGTENYEQYF. Here the CDR3 DNA reads TGTGCCAGTAGTATGAGGACTAGCGGGACAGAAAACTACGAGCAGTACTTC.

As to this clonotype: A much larger clone sits a single nucleotide away, making a read error possible. The rearrangement uses TRBV9 and TRBJ2-5; D is ambiguous. Germline V CDR1 and CDR2: SGDLS, YYNGEE. This CDR3 is 14 amino acids long. DNA for the CDR3: TGTGCCAGCAGCCCAACTCGGCAAAGCAGTACCCAGTCCTTC. It specifies CASSPTRQSSTQSF.

The chain recombines TRBV4-2 with TRBJ1-5; TRBD1 agrees at 11 bases. Germline CDR1 LGHNA, CDR2 YNFKEQ. After removal of 3 bases from V and 14 bases from J, the junction contained 9 bases not matched to a gene. This CDR3 spans 14 amino acids. CDR3 sequence: CASSHGTGGSYEHF. Written as DNA, the CDR3 is TGTGCCAGCAGCCACGGGACAGGGGGATCCTACGAGCATTTT.

This clonotype was counted many times. The DNA of the CDR3 is TGTGCCACCAGTGGCGGGACAGGGAAAAGACAGAATGAGCAGTTCTTC. Translation gives CATSGGTGKRQNEQFF. The V call is TRBV24-1, the J call TRBJ2-1, with TRBD1 matching 9 bases. Germline CDR1 reads KGHDR; CDR2 reads SFDVKD. The CDR3 covers 16 residues. V lost 5 bases, J lost 7 bases, and 11 bases stayed unmatched.

The sample holds many counts of this clonotype. The rearrangement links TRBV5-1 to TRBJ2-1, with TRBD2 identical over 9 bases. The CDR3 covers 17 residues. Germline trimming cut 0 bases from V and 3 bases from J; bases unmatched to any gene: 7. Looked up from germline, CDR1 is SGHRS and CDR2 is YFSETQ. CDR3 bases: TGCGCCAGCAGCTTGGAGGCTAGCGGGGAAATCTACAATGAGCAGTTCTTC. This codes for CASSLEASGEIYNEQFF.

The chain is built from TRBV19 and TRBJ2-1; 7 bases map to TRBD1. The CDR3 covers 15 residues. Germline loops: CDR1 LNHDA, CDR2 SQIVND (reference sequence). V trimming: 3 bases; J trimming: 2 bases; junction bases outside the gene matches: 4. The CDR3 DNA reads TGTGCCAGTAGTATCCTAGGGGGCCCCTACAATGAGCAGTTCTTC. Residues: CASSILGGPYNEQFF.

This chain uses TRBV27 with TRBJ1-2; a possible D gene is TRBD1 (6 bases). Germline V CDR1 and CDR2: MNHEY, SMNVEV (reference sequence). Trimming left V 6 bases short and J 0 bases short, with 11 bases between. The CDR3 contains 14 residues. As DNA, the CDR3 is TGTGCCAGCAGGTCGACAGGTACTAACTATGGCTACACCTTC. This translates into CASRSTGTNYGYTF.

On this clonotype: This may be a read error: a much more frequent sequence differs by one nucleotide. V gene TRBV24-1 combines with J gene TRBJ2-1; 7 nucleotides match TRBD1. V gave up 5 bases and J gave up 9 bases; unmatched junction bases: 12. The CDR3 spans 15 residues. Germline V gene data show CDR1 as KGHDR and CDR2 as SFDVKD. CDR3: CATSGSLSRGSEQFF. The CDR3 nucleotides read TGTGCCACCAGTGGATCGCTCAGCAGGGGGAGTGAGCAGTTCTTC.

This clonotype was seen only a few times. A much larger clone lies a single base off, so this may be a read error. V gene TRBV7-2 combines with J gene TRBJ2-1; D is undetermined. This CDR3 is built from 13 residues. The ends were cut back, 1 base at V and 6 bases at J, with 7 bases in the middle. Per germline, CDR1 SGHTA and CDR2 FQGNSA. This CDR3 reads CTSSLVYGNEQFF. DNA of the CDR3: TGTACCAGCAGCTTAGTTTACGGCAATGAGCAGTTCTTC.

This clonotype occurred many times. The rearrangement uses TRBV10-3 and TRBJ2-7; tentatively, D is TRBD1 (5 bases). Germline V gives CDR1 ENHRY, CDR2 SYGVKD. The CDR3 runs to 15 residues. The V end lost 6 bases, the J end lost 1 base, and 16 bases lay between the germline ends. CDR3 in DNA: TGTGCCATCAGCTCAAACCCCGACAGATCCTACGAGCAGTACTTC. It specifies CAISSNPDRSYEQYF.

This clonotype occurred many times. The chain employs TRBV4-1 and TRBJ2-3; D uncertain. Germline V lookup: CDR1 MGHRA, CDR2 YSYEKL. The CDR3 sequence is 12 residues long. Trimming pared 0 bases from V and 11 bases from J, leaving 9 bases between. In DNA, the CDR3 is TGCGCCAGCAGCCAAGAACTATCGATGCAGTATTTT. Its translation: CASSQELSMQYF.

Remarks on this clonotype: A much larger clone differs from this one at a single base, so this may be a read error. The chain combines TRBV5-1 with TRBJ2-1; 13 nucleotides agree with TRBD2. CDR3 length equals 16 residues. Germline V CDR1 and CDR2: SGHRS, YFSETQ. As DNA, the CDR3 is TGTGCCAGCAGCTCGGGTGGACTAGCGGGAGAAGGTGAGCAGCTCTTC. Its protein product is CASSSGGLAGEGEQLF.

Only a few counts were recorded for this clonotype. The chain combines TRBV3-1 with TRBJ1-4; 7 bases match TRBD1. CDR3 size: 17 residues. CDR1 is LGHDT, CDR2 YNNKEL, per germline (reference sequence). Trimming cost V 0 bases and J 6 bases; bases outside gene matches: 10. The CDR3 protein is CASSQDIPTGWYEKLFF. CDR3 nucleotide sequence: TGTGCCAGCAGCCAAGATATCCCGACAGGGTGGTATGAAAAACTGTTTTTT.

A note on this clonotype: One end of the junction varies from germline; a read error may be responsible. The CDR3 spells CAGSLYVSGQGRNKQFF. The CDR3 nucleotides are TGTGCCGGCAGTTTGTACGTGTCGGGACAGGGGAGAAATAAGCAGTTCTTC. J is TRBJ2-1 and V is TRBV7-2, with 10 nucleotides matching TRBD1. The CDR3 has 17 amino acids. Germline loops: CDR1 SGHTA, CDR2 FQGNSA. Full variable domain (outside the CDR3, taken from reference TRBV7-2 and TRBJ2-1): GAGVSQSPSNKVTEKGKDVELRCDPISGHTALYWYRQSLGQGLEFLIYFQGNSAPDKSGLPSDRFSAERTGGSVSTLTIQRTQQEDSAVYLCAGSLYVSGQGRNKQFFGPGTRLTVL.

Notes on this clonotype: Because it lacks the conserved phenylalanine or tryptophan at the end, this CDR3 is likely a read error. It is unclear where the CDR3 begins or ends on the DNA, so no DNA is shown, and the CDR3 is as TCRdb lists it. This chain uses TRBV27 with TRBJ1-4. CDR1 is MNHEY, CDR2 SMNVEV, per germline (reference sequence). The CDR3 region is 8 residues in length, termini included. The CDR3 sequence is CASSFGRV.

This clonotype came up many times. The rearrangement uses TRBV29-1 and TRBJ1-3, with no clear D. The length of the CDR3 is 14 residues. V shed 5 bases and J shed 0 bases, with 11 bases lying between them. Germline V CDR1 and CDR2: SQVTM, ANQGSEA. The CDR3 is CSVFFRSSGNTIYF. The CDR3 DNA follows: TGCAGCGTTTTTTTCCGAAGCTCTGGAAACACCATATATTTT.

This clonotype is a singleton in its sample. This rearrangement joins TRBV7-9 to TRBJ1-5; 11 nucleotides match TRBD1. The J segment lost 11 bases and the V segment lost 4 bases, leaving 1 base of the junction unmatched. The germline CDR1 and CDR2 sequences are SEHNR and FQNEAQ (reference sequence). There are 12 residues in the CDR3. This chain's CDR3 is CASSSGQGAQHF. Here the CDR3 DNA reads TGTGCCAGCAGCTCGGGACAGGGGGCCCAGCATTTT.

The chain employs TRBV20-1 and TRBJ2-5, with D possibly matching TRBD2 (6 bases). Germline V gene lookup returns CDR1 DFQATT and CDR2 SNEGSKA (reference sequence). V was clipped by 0 bases and J by 5 bases, with 19 bases between them. The CDR3 covers 16 residues. CDR3 DNA: TGCAGTGCTAGAGATGCGGGACCCGTAAATGGGGAGACCCAGTACTTC. Its translation is CSARDAGPVNGETQYF.

The V call is TRBV6-5, the J call TRBJ2-3; D unresolved. The CDR3 totals 13 residues. CDR1 and CDR2 from the germline V gene are MNHEY and SVGAGI. V was shortened by 5 bases and J by 3 bases, with 9 bases between the two germline ends. The CDR3 DNA reads as TGTGCCAGCAGTCAGCGATTGACAGATACGCAGTATTTT. As protein: CASSQRLTDTQYF.

This clonotype was detected many times. The J gene is TRBJ2-5, the V gene TRBV12-3 or TRBV12-4; D gene unclear. The CDR3 has 12 residues. Trimming shortened V by 6 bases and J by 5 bases, and 10 bases separated the two germline ends. CDR3 DNA sequence: TGTGCCAGCAGCCCCCACTGGGAGACCCAGTACTTC. Protein: CASSPHWETQYF.

This clonotype has ten or more counts. The gene calls are TRBV19 and TRBJ1-4, with 9 bases identical to TRBD1. Germline V gene lookup returns CDR1 LNHDA and CDR2 SQIVND (reference sequence). The CDR3 contains 13 residues. V shed 6 bases, J shed 8 bases, and the junction held 4 bases outside the gene matches. The CDR3 sequence: CASRDRGPEKLFF. The DNA for the CDR3 is TGTGCCAGTAGGGACAGGGGACCGGAAAAACTGTTTTTT. The entire variable domain, with the rest obtained from reference TRBV19 and TRBJ1-4, is as follows: DGGITQSPKYLFRKEGQNVTLSCEQNLNHDAMYWYRQDPGQGLRLIYYSQIVNDFQKGDIAEGYSVSREKKESFPLTVTSAQKNPTAFYLCASRDRGPEKLFFGSGTQLSVL.

In regard to this clonotype: The junction departs from the called germline gene at one end, perhaps through a read error. The J gene is TRBJ1-2, the V gene TRBV5-6; D is perhaps TRBD1 (5 bases). Germline lookup yields CDR1 SGHDT and CDR2 YYEEEE. The CDR3 spans 16 residues. In DNA, the CDR3 is TGTGCCAGCAGCCCGGGGACGATGGCTGGTAACTATGGCCACACCTTC. This encodes CASSPGTMAGNYGHTF.